The 6 T cell receptor beta chains given below trace back to one sample, sequenced in a study of identical twins. In TCRdb, the 5' RACE reads were re-called with MiXCR into one record per CDR3 protein. The sample lists some 790,000 distinct CDR3 sequences, 15% to 20% seen once, with roughly 14% in the top ten. These same records also appear under a second study, on T cells expressing NK-cell markers.

The sequenced sample was PBMCs. The receptors here all came from a woman between 18 and 29 years old in good health.

This clonotype has a handful of counts. This chain links TRBV5-1 with TRBJ1-5; 8 nucleotides match TRBD1. J gave up 2 bases and V 8 bases, and 3 bases lay outside the gene matches. This CDR3 has 13 amino acids. Germline CDR1 is SGHRS and CDR2 is YFSETQ. The CDR3 sequence: CARDRGGNQPQHF. The CDR3 coding sequence is TGCGCCAGAGACAGGGGCGGCAATCAGCCCCAGCATTTT.

The V and J genes are TRBV20-1 and TRBJ2-5; 8 positions match TRBD1. Germline V gene data show CDR1 as DFQATT and CDR2 as SNEGSKA (reference sequence). After removal of 1 base from V and 1 base from J, the junction contained 8 bases not matched to a gene. CDR3 length: 16 amino acids. CDR3 coding DNA: TGCAGTGCTAGAGGGTTCCGGACAGGGAGCCAAGAGACCCAGTACTTC. Its protein product is CSARGFRTGSQETQYF.

This clonotype was seen only a few times. This chain links TRBV25-1 with TRBJ2-1, with 10 bases identical to TRBD1. Germline-derived CDR1 and CDR2 are MGHDK and SYGVNS. The V gene end was trimmed by 3 bases and the J gene end by 5 bases; junction bases not matched to a gene: 4. This CDR3 is built from 15 residues. CDR3 in amino acids: CASSDPGQGHNEQFF. CDR3 in DNA: TGTGCCAGCAGTGACCCGGGACAGGGGCACAATGAGCAGTTCTTC. Full variable domain (remainder filled in from reference TRBV25-1 and TRBJ2-1): EADIYQTPRYLVIGTGKKITLECSQTMGHDKMYWYQQDPGMELHLIHYSYGVNSTEKGDLSSESTVSRIRTEHFPLTLESARPSHTSQYLCASSDPGQGHNEQFFGPGTRLTVL.

This clonotype turned up a few times. The chain couples TRBV6-1 to TRBJ1-4, with D possibly matching TRBD1 (5 bases). CDR3 size: 16 residues. Germline V CDR1 and CDR2: MNHNS, SASEGT. Between the trimmed V and J ends, which lost 6 bases and 0 bases, there was a span of 14 bases. The DNA of the CDR3 is TGTGCCAGCAGCCTCAGGGCTGGCACAACTAATGAAAAACTGTTTTTT. The encoded protein is CASSLRAGTTNEKLFF.

This chain joins TRBV30 and TRBJ2-2; D is perhaps TRBD1 (6 bases). With 3 bases removed from V and 6 bases from J, the gap between germline ends came to 26 bases. CDR1 and CDR2 from the germline V gene are GTSNPN and SVGIG (reference sequence). The CDR3 loop spans 18 amino acids. DNA for the CDR3: TGTGCCTGGAGGGGCAGGGGCGAACGTCTACGAATCTCCGGGGAGCTGTTTTTT. The encoded protein is CAWRGRGERLRISGELFF. The whole variable domain, remainder taken from reference TRBV30 and TRBJ2-2, is SQTIHQWPATLVQPVGSPLSLECTVEGTSNPNLYWYRQAAGRGLQLLFYSVGIGQISSEVPQNLSASRPQDRQFILSSKKLLLSDSGFYLCAWRGRGERLRISGELFFGEGSRLTVL.

The chain has TRBV15 and TRBJ1-3; D gene ambiguous. Germline loops: CDR1 LNHNV, CDR2 YYDKDF (reference sequence). With 0 bases removed from V and 3 bases from J, the gap between germline ends came to 6 bases. The CDR3 totals 14 residues. CDR3 in amino acids: CATSRDPFGNTIYF. The CDR3 nucleotides read TGTGCCACCAGCAGAGACCCGTTTGGAAACACCATATATTTT.